Included here is one T cell receptor beta chain sequence, with context. This sample was taken from a study of blood T cell repertoires in COVID-19. Turning to the study itself: There were acute and convalescent COVID-19 samples, and they came from the United States, Italy and Spain. From T cells, B-cell-depleted T cells, or PBMCs came the material, which was cDNA or gDNA.

Original processing methods: Amplified reference gene primers provided the basis for estimating nucleated cell counts. Clones were read by immunoSEQ multiplex PCR, and TCRdb kept only the in-frame ones, dropping some. V and J calls and clone size follow that table, whereas D and trimming were derived from the DNA. The data hold 100,000 to 120,000 clones, with roughly 80% observed a single time. Sequencing was carried out using peripheral blood. The source is a man between 45 and 60 years old with acute or convalescent COVID-19.

In nucleotides, the CDR3 is TGTGCCAGCAGCCGCGTCGGAGGGGGGGCGTCAGATACGCAGTATTTT. Its translation: CASSRVGGGASDTQYF. The genes are TRBV9 and TRBJ2-3, with D maybe TRBD2 (7 bases). V lost 4 bases, J lost 4 bases, and 19 bases lay in between. The V gene's germline CDR1 is SGDLS and CDR2 YYNGEE. The CDR3 is made up of 16 amino acids.